A single sample gave rise to the 31 T cell receptor beta chains below, sequenced in a study of Graves' ophthalmopathy and Graves' hyperthyroidism listed by TCRdb under 2018. TCRdb lists the instrument as Illumina HiSeq 2000. TCR beta CDR3 regions were amplified from RNA transcripts for repertoire sequencing. HTBI primers and the Qiagen OneStep RT-PCR kit were used in a first-round RT-PCR, which was followed by a second-round multiplex PCR, size selection and purification. TCRdb took the public reads, trimmed them with fastp at Q25, ran MiXCR for clone calling and kept in-frame beta chains. Under each unique CDR3 protein, matching rows form one entry showing the most common genes and DNA. In all, the sample holds fewer than 250,000 distinct CDR3 sequences, and under 30% of those were seen once. The top ten hold about 9.1% of the sample. Sample: peripheral blood. These receptors all stem from a man in his forties or fifties with Graves' ophthalmopathy. Donor details come from another sample of the same person, matched by shared clones.

This clonotype was counted many times. The gene calls are TRBV11-2 and TRBJ2-2; D uncertain. There are 14 residues in the CDR3. Looked up from germline, CDR1 is SGHAT and CDR2 is FQNNGV. V was shortened by 2 bases and J by 1 base, with 5 bases between the two germline ends. The CDR3 spells CASSLPVNTGELFF. CDR3 nucleotides: TGTGCCAGCAGCTTACCCGTGAACACCGGGGAGCTGTTTTTT.

This clonotype was seen at least ten times. This rearrangement joins TRBV7-9 to TRBJ1-1, with a possible D match to TRBD1 (5 bases). This CDR3 region has 14 residues. The V gene's germline CDR1 is SEHNR and CDR2 FQNEAQ (reference sequence). Trimming took off 6 bases at V and 0 bases at J, with 11 bases between the two ends. CDR3 residues: CASRLGTMNTEAFF. The CDR3 DNA is TGTGCCAGCAGGCTTGGGACCATGAACACTGAAGCTTTCTTT.

This rearrangement joins TRBV6-1 to TRBJ2-7; perhaps TRBD1 as D (6 bases). CDR1 and CDR2 (germline): MNHNS, SASEGT. With 2 bases removed from V and 7 bases from J, the gap between germline ends came to 9 bases. The length of the CDR3 is 12 residues. As DNA, the CDR3 is TGTGCCAGCAGTGAACAGGGGTGGGAGCAGTACTTC. Protein product: CASSEQGWEQYF.

This clonotype was seen many times. This chain uses TRBV20-1 with TRBJ2-4; D gene uncertain. The V gene's germline CDR1 is DFQATT and CDR2 SNEGSKA (reference sequence). The germline V and J ends were trimmed by 3 bases and 4 bases, with 7 bases remaining between them. The CDR3 totals 12 residues. Written as DNA, the CDR3 is TGCAGTGCTAGTAGTGGTAAAAACATTCAGTACTTC. It encodes CSASSGKNIQYF.

This clonotype was detected many times. The rearrangement uses TRBV7-9 and TRBJ2-5; D unresolved. Germline V gives CDR1 SEHNR, CDR2 FQNEAQ (reference sequence). Trimming left V 1 base short and J 4 bases short, with 16 bases between. The CDR3 contains 16 residues. This CDR3 reads CASSLVLGPDGETQYF. For the CDR3, the DNA is TGTGCCAGCAGCTTAGTCCTAGGACCGGACGGAGAGACCCAGTACTTC. The full variable domain, with the rest looked up from reference TRBV7-9 and TRBJ2-5, is DTGVSQNPRHKITKRGQNVTFRCDPISEHNRLYWYRQTLGQGPEFLTYFQNEAQLEKSRLLSDRFSAERPKGSFSTLEIQRTEQGDSAMYLCASSLVLGPDGETQYFGPGTRLLVL.

This clonotype showed up many times. The chain recombines TRBV3-1 with TRBJ2-7; TRBD2 is a possible D gene (5 bases). Germline V gives CDR1 LGHDT, CDR2 YNNKEL (reference sequence). Trimming left V 4 bases short and J 6 bases short, with 13 bases between. This CDR3 is 13 amino acids long. CDR3 residues: CASSPSGSREQYF. In nucleotides, the CDR3 is TGTGCCAGCAGCCCCAGCGGCAGCCGCGAGCAGTACTTC.

Many counts were recorded for this clonotype. The V and J genes are TRBV9 and TRBJ1-6; 7 bases fit TRBD1. After removal of 0 bases from V and 9 bases from J, the junction contained 6 bases not matched to a gene. This CDR3 contains 15 residues. Germline V gives CDR1 SGDLS, CDR2 YYNGEE. CDR3 residues: CASSVGQGVRSPLHF. The DNA for the CDR3 is TGTGCCAGCAGCGTAGGTCAGGGGGTACGTTCACCCCTCCACTTT.

In this sample, this clonotype turned up many times. The genes are TRBV28 and TRBJ2-5, with a possible D match to TRBD2 (6 bases). CDR3 length: 15 residues. The V gene lost 7 bases and the J gene lost 5 bases, with 20 bases spanning the gap. Germline assignment: CDR1 MDHEN and CDR2 SYDVKM. The CDR3 here is CASTFEWGVSETQYF. The CDR3 nucleotides read TGTGCCAGCACGTTCGAGTGGGGGGTCAGTGAGACCCAGTACTTC. Full variable domain (outside the CDR3, taken from reference TRBV28 and TRBJ2-5): DVKVTQSSRYLVKRTGEKVFLECVQDMDHENMFWYRQDPGLGLRLIYFSYDVKMKEKGDIPEGYSVSREKKERFSLILESASTNQTSMYLCASTFEWGVSETQYFGPGTRLLVL.

Ten or more counts support this clonotype. The chain employs TRBV9 and TRBJ2-2; D might be TRBD1 (5 bases). The CDR3 is made up of 14 amino acids. Deletions cut 2 bases from V and 4 bases from J, with 9 bases between. Germline V CDR1 and CDR2: SGDLS, YYNGEE. The CDR3 loop is CASSVSQGTGELFF. The CDR3 DNA reads as TGTGCCAGCAGCGTGTCTCAGGGCACCGGGGAGCTGTTTTTT.

This clonotype was recorded many times. The CDR3 loop is CASSLHGDRGNEQFF. The CDR3 region has the DNA TGTGCCAGCAGCTTACACGGGGACAGGGGCAATGAGCAGTTCTTC. The chain has TRBV7-2 and TRBJ2-1, with 10 bases that match TRBD1. The germline gives CDR1 SGHTA, CDR2 FQGNSA. The CDR3 loop spans 15 amino acids. The V gene end was trimmed by 2 bases and the J gene end by 6 bases; junction bases not matched to a gene: 4. Together with reference TRBV7-2 and TRBJ2-1, the CDR3 gives the full variable domain: GAGVSQSPSNKVTEKGKDVELRCDPISGHTALYWYRQSLGQGLEFLIYFQGNSAPDKSGLPSDRFSAERTGGSVSTLTIQRTQQEDSAVYLCASSLHGDRGNEQFFGPGTRLTVL.

In its sample, this clonotype was seen many times. The V gene is TRBV5-1, the J gene TRBJ2-5; tentatively, D is TRBD2 (5 bases). Germline V gives CDR1 SGHRS, CDR2 YFSETQ. The CDR3 is 14 residues long. V was cut by 6 bases and J by 5 bases, with 17 bases left in between. The CDR3 here is CASNGGLNSETQYF. CDR3 coding DNA: TGCGCCAGCAACGGCGGGCTTAACTCGGAGACCCAGTACTTC.

This clonotype came up many times. The chain couples TRBV6-2 or TRBV6-3 to TRBJ2-7; D is uncertain. Germline V CDR1 and CDR2: MNHEY, SVGEGT. The V and J ends lost 6 bases and 3 bases respectively, with 9 bases between them. The CDR3 spans 12 residues. The CDR3 DNA reads TGTGCCAGCAGCTACGACGACTACGAGCAGTACTTC. Translation gives CASSYDDYEQYF.

This chain links TRBV15 with TRBJ2-5; D is perhaps TRBD2 (6 bases). The V end lost 0 bases, the J end lost 5 bases, and 19 bases lay between the germline ends. The CDR3 is 17 amino acids. The germline gives CDR1 LNHNV, CDR2 YYDKDF (reference sequence). The CDR3 is CATSRDWTGESWETQYF. In DNA form, the CDR3 reads TGTGCCACCAGCAGAGATTGGACGGGAGAATCTTGGGAGACCCAGTACTTC.

This clonotype was seen at least ten times. The gene calls are TRBV12-3 or TRBV12-4 and TRBJ2-2; 7 bases map to TRBD1. With V trimmed by 7 bases and J by 5 bases, 7 bases remained unmatched. The CDR3 has 14 residues. Here the CDR3 DNA reads TGTGCCAGCACCAGGGGGATGGGGACCGGGGAGCTGTTTTTT. Its translation: CASTRGMGTGELFF.

The V call is TRBV19, the J call TRBJ1-2, with a tentative D call TRBD1 (6 bases). V was cut by 4 bases and J by 4 bases, with 16 bases left in between. The CDR3 sequence is 15 residues long. Germline V gene sequence: CDR1 LNHDA, CDR2 SQIVND (reference sequence). CDR3 nucleotide sequence: TGTGCCAGTAGTACGTTACAGGGTGCGGGCTATGGCTACACCTTC. Translated: CASSTLQGAGYGYTF.

This clonotype appeared many times. The rearrangement uses TRBV6-5 and TRBJ1-5; D is perhaps TRBD1 (6 bases). The V gene lost 7 bases and the J gene lost 4 bases, with 11 bases spanning the gap. The germline V gene encodes CDR1 MNHEY and CDR2 SVGAGI. The CDR3 length is 13 residues. The CDR3 here is CASTLQGNQPQHF. CDR3 DNA sequence: TGTGCCAGCACACTACAGGGAAATCAGCCCCAGCATTTT.

This clonotype was observed at least ten times. The chain has TRBV29-1 and TRBJ2-5, with D uncertain. V lost 0 bases and J lost 3, with 5 bases in between. The CDR3 runs to 12 residues. CDR1 and CDR2 from the germline V gene are SQVTM and ANQGSEA. The CDR3 sequence: CSVEDREETQYF. The CDR3 DNA reads TGCAGCGTTGAAGATAGGGAAGAGACCCAGTACTTC.

There are many counts of this clonotype. The chain carries TRBV20-1 and TRBJ2-7; D is perhaps TRBD2 (5 bases). CDR1 DFQATT and CDR2 SNEGSKA come from the germline V gene (reference sequence). The germline V and J ends were trimmed by 6 bases and 3 bases, with 18 bases remaining between them. This CDR3 is built from 14 residues. CDR3 bases: TGCAGTGCCTACCCAGCCGCGAGCGGCTACGAGCAGTACTTC. It codes for CSAYPAASGYEQYF.

This clonotype was observed at least ten times. The chain links TRBV7-9 to TRBJ1-1; 11 bases agree with TRBD1. In germline, CDR1 is SEHNR, CDR2 FQNEAQ (reference sequence). V shed 5 bases, J shed 7 bases, and the junction held 9 bases outside the gene matches. The length of the CDR3 is 15 residues. In DNA, the CDR3 is TGTGCCAGCAGCACCCGGGACAGGGGGTCAGATGAAGCTTTCTTT. It is translated as CASSTRDRGSDEAFF.

This clonotype was counted once. This chain links TRBV28 with TRBJ2-3; 8 bases are shared with TRBD1. The CDR3 has 14 residues. Germline trimming cut 3 bases from V and 3 bases from J; bases unmatched to any gene: 2. Germline loops: CDR1 MDHEN, CDR2 SYDVKM. CDR3 sequence (DNA): TGTGCCAGCAGTTTGGACAGGGTAACAGATACGCAGTATTTT. Translation: CASSLDRVTDTQYF.

This clonotype was seen many times. This chain connects TRBV10-3 to TRBJ2-5, with TRBD1 matching 7 bases. The ends lost 8 bases at V and 1 base at J; junction bases unmatched: 1. Germline values: CDR1 ENHRY, CDR2 SYGVKD. This CDR3 region has 12 residues. The CDR3 bases are TGTGCCATCGGGGACAGCCAAGAGACCCAGTACTTC. Protein product: CAIGDSQETQYF.

This chain joins TRBV2 and TRBJ2-5, with TRBD2 identical over 10 bases. The J segment lost 3 bases and the V segment lost 5 bases, leaving 12 bases of the junction unmatched. The CDR3 totals 17 residues. Per the germline V gene, CDR1 is SNHLY and CDR2 is FYNNEI. CDR3 bases: TGTGCCAGCAGTTGGCTAGCGGGAGATTCCCGTAAAGAGACCCAGTACTTC. It translates to CASSWLAGDSRKETQYF.

This clonotype was counted ten times or more. The chain is built from TRBV15 and TRBJ1-5, with D hard to call. The V and J ends lost 0 bases and 4 bases respectively, with 13 bases between them. Germline lookup yields CDR1 LNHNV and CDR2 YYDKDF (reference sequence). The CDR3 is made up of 16 amino acids. CDR3 sequence (DNA): TGTGCCACCAGCAGAGACTACACGGGCCGGAATCAGCCCCAGCATTTT. Protein: CATSRDYTGRNQPQHF.

This clonotype was counted at least ten times. A much larger clone differs by one base, so this may be a read error. No conserved phenylalanine or tryptophan is present at the end of the CDR3, so a read error is the likely explanation. This sequence joins TRBV28 and TRBJ2-5; 8 bases are shared with TRBD1. CDR3 length: 14 residues. V was clipped by 4 bases and J by 5 bases; unmatched bases: 6. CDR1 MDHEN and CDR2 SYDVKM come from the germline V gene. CDR3 DNA: TGTGCCAGCAGTTCGCAGGGGGCATGGGAGACCCAGTACCTC. Its translation: CASSSQGAWETQYL.

This clonotype was observed at least ten times. The chain is built from TRBV6-1 and TRBJ1-4; TRBD1 aligns across 7 bases. After removal of 6 bases from V and 7 bases from J, the junction contained 2 bases not matched to a gene. From germline, CDR1 is MNHNS and CDR2 SASEGT. The CDR3 totals 12 residues. The CDR3 sequence is CASRSGGEKLFF. The CDR3 DNA sequence: TGTGCCAGCAGGTCAGGGGGTGAAAAACTGTTTTTT.

The chain carries TRBV12-3 or TRBV12-4 and TRBJ2-5; D is unresolved. CDR3 length: 16 amino acids. V dropped 3 bases and J dropped 3 bases, with 17 bases sitting between them. DNA of the CDR3: TGTGCCAGCAGTTTTGGGCCTGACTCTGGGAAAGAGACCCAGTACTTC. This codes for CASSFGPDSGKETQYF.

Ten or more counts support this clonotype. The V call is TRBV29-1, the J call TRBJ2-7; D gene ambiguous. Germline CDR1 SQVTM, CDR2 ANQGSEA. Trimming removed 0 bases at V and 4 bases at J, with 7 bases between. This CDR3 region has 12 residues. CDR3 nucleotide sequence: TGCAGCGTTGAAGATAAAGGGTACGAGCAGTACTTC. As protein: CSVEDKGYEQYF.

This clonotype showed up many times. The rearrangement joins TRBV6-1 to TRBJ2-7, with a weak D call TRBD1 (6 bases). Germline loops: CDR1 MNHNS, CDR2 SASEGT. The V end lost 2 bases, the J end lost 2 bases, and 10 bases lay between the germline ends. This CDR3 has 14 amino acids. The CDR3 reads CASSEMQGPYEQYF. Written as DNA, the CDR3 is TGTGCCAGCAGTGAAATGCAGGGGCCCTACGAGCAGTACTTC.

J is TRBJ1-1 and V is TRBV6-1; D is undetermined. V was cut by 7 bases and J by 2 bases, with 17 bases left in between. CDR1 is MNHNS, CDR2 SASEGT, per germline. The CDR3 runs 15 residues. In DNA form, the CDR3 reads TGTGCCAGCACCTACGGAGGAGGCCACAACACTGAAGCTTTCTTT. Protein sequence: CASTYGGGHNTEAFF.

This clonotype was counted ten times or more. The chain recombines TRBV20-1 with TRBJ2-7; 9 bases line up with TRBD1. The CDR3 contains 14 residues. CDR1 is DFQATT, CDR2 SNEGSKA, per germline (reference sequence). Trimming cost V 6 bases and J 4 bases; bases outside gene matches: 10. CDR3 coding DNA: TGCAGTGCGAGCCGGGACAGGGCATCGTACGAGCAGTACTTC. The encoded protein is CSASRDRASYEQYF.

There are many counts of this clonotype. The chain joins TRBV20-1 to TRBJ2-2; 11 bases are shared with TRBD2. J was trimmed by 7 bases and V by 2 bases; bases with no gene match: 6. The V gene's germline CDR1 is DFQATT and CDR2 SNEGSKA (reference sequence). The length of the CDR3 is 15 residues. The CDR3: CSARSTSGTVGELFF. CDR3 sequence (DNA): TGCAGTGCTAGATCGACTAGCGGGACTGTCGGGGAGCTGTTTTTT.